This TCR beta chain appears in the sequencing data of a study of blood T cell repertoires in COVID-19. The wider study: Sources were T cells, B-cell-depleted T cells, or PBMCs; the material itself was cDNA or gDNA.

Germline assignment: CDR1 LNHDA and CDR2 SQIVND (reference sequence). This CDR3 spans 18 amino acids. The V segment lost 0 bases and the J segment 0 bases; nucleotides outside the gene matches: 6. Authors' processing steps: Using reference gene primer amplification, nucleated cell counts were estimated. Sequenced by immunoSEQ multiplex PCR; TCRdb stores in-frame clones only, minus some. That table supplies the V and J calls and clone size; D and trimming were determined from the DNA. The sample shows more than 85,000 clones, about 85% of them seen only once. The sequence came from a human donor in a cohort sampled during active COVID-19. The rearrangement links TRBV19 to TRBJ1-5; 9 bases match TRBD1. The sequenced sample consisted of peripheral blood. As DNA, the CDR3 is TGTGCCAGTAGTATAGAGGGACAGGGTGGGGATAGCAATCAGCCCCAGCATTTT. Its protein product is CASSIEGQGGDSNQPQHF.